This T cell receptor beta chain was sequenced in a study of CD8+ T cells in alopecia areata. RNA, once extracted, was reverse transcribed into cDNA for use as the sequencing template. Here immunoSEQ multiplex PCR was the method, and the copy in TCRdb shows in-frame clones only, minus some. The repertoire includes about 140,000 clones, roughly 50% of them detected once, and about 4.5% sits in the top ten. Study findings and constraints: Lesional scalp, especially alopecia totalis/universalis, showed higher clonality than normal scalp.

PBMC-derived CD4+ and CD8+ T cells were sorted. Turning to this clone: The antigen remains unidentified.

CDR1 is MNHEY and CDR2 is SVGAGI in the germline V gene. This CDR3 spans 13 amino acids. Trimming removed 4 bases from V and 10 bases from J; junction bases left unmatched: 6. This TCR was sampled from a human donor in good health. V is TRBV6-5 and J is TRBJ2-1, with TRBD1 identical over 8 bases. The sequenced sample was CD4+ T cells sorted from blood. CDR3: CASSLVRGLEQFF. The CDR3 DNA follows: TGTGCCAGCAGTTTGGTCAGGGGGCTGGAGCAGTTCTTC.